Listed below are T cell receptor beta chains from one sample, sequenced in a study of blood T cells in healthy people across ages. Each CDR3 protein gets one entry after TCRdb re-called the 5' RACE reads with MiXCR. The data contain 1.5 million to 2 million distinct CDR3 sequences, about two fifths of them singletons. The sequenced sample was blood. These receptors were taken from a human donor in good health. CDR3s include the opening cysteine and the closing phenylalanine or tryptophan. The D gene is left open where the match is weak. Clone size is shown for a subset of rows, as once, few, many or a class of expanded clone.

J gene	D gene	V gene	clone size	CDR3 protein	CDR3 DNA
TRBJ2-3	TRBD1	TRBV7-3	-	CAGHQGGTDTQYF	TGTGCCGGACACCAGGGGGGCACAGATACGCAGTATTTT
TRBJ2-3	-	TRBV12-3/TRBV12-4	-	CASSSGDRGWPDTQYF	TGTGCCAGCTCGTCCGGAGATCGAGGTTGGCCAGATACGCAGTATTTT
TRBJ2-3	-	TRBV7-9	many	CASSLASDTDTQYF	TGTGCCAGCAGCTTAGCGAGTGACACAGATACGCAGTATTTT
TRBJ1-2	-	TRBV6-2/TRBV6-3	-	CASSYSGEEQNYGYTF	TGTGCCAGCAGTTACTCGGGCGAAGAGCAGAACTATGGCTACACCTTC
TRBJ2-7	-	TRBV28	many	CASSPPGQYEQYF	TGTGCCAGCTCACCACCGGGACAATACGAGCAGTACTTC
TRBJ1-2	-	TRBV5-1	-	CASSSPPDGYTF	TGCGCCAGCAGCTCGCCCCCGGATGGCTACACCTTC
TRBJ1-4	-	TRBV7-9	-	CASSPDRGGRSEKLFF	TGTGCCAGCAGCCCAGATAGGGGAGGAAGAAGTGAAAAACTGTTTTTT
TRBJ2-6	TRBD1	TRBV7-3	-	CTSSLEGQGYNVLTF	TGTACCAGCAGCTTGGAGGGACAGGGATATAACGTCCTGACTTTC
TRBJ1-2	TRBD1	TRBV6-5	few	CASSYTLTGPYYGYTF	TGTGCCAGCAGTTACACCCTGACAGGGCCCTACTATGGCTACACCTTC
TRBJ2-1	-	TRBV28	few	CASSFSGGGANEQFF	TGTGCCAGCAGTTTCTCGGGGGGCGGAGCCAATGAGCAGTTCTTC
TRBJ2-7	-	TRBV18	few	CASSLPFVSNEQYF	TGTGCCAGCTCACTCCCGTTTGTAAGTAACGAGCAGTACTTC
TRBJ1-2	TRBD1	TRBV6-5	few	CASRPRTGSDYGYTF	TGTGCCAGCAGGCCGAGGACAGGGTCAGACTATGGCTACACCTTC
TRBJ2-5	-	TRBV7-2	few	CASSLGGATETQYF	TGTGCCAGCAGCTTAGGCGGGGCCACAGAGACCCAGTACTTC
TRBJ2-1	-	TRBV7-9	once	CASSLLKGDRNNEQFF	TGTGCCAGCAGCCTCCTGAAGGGTGATCGTAACAATGAGCAGTTCTTC
TRBJ2-3	-	TRBV20-1	few	CSARYTDTQYF	TGCAGTGCCAGATACACAGATACGCAGTATTTT
TRBJ1-2	TRBD1	TRBV4-1	few	CASSQVPGQVYGYTF	TGCGCCAGCAGCCAAGTCCCGGGACAGGTATATGGCTACACCTTC
TRBJ1-2	-	TRBV10-3	-	CAISEWGRGTNYGYTF	TGTGCCATCAGTGAATGGGGACGCGGCACTAACTATGGCTACACCTTC
TRBJ1-2	-	TRBV20-1	-	CSANRFTGFDYTF	TGCAGTGCTAACCGGTTCACGGGGTTCGACTACACCTTC
TRBJ2-7	-	TRBV6-2/TRBV6-3	few	CASVGGISVEQYF	TGTGCCAGCGTCGGGGGAATTAGCGTCGAGCAGTACTTC
TRBJ2-5	-	TRBV15	-	CATKERPDRFWETQYF	TGTGCCACCAAGGAGCGACCCGATAGATTTTGGGAGACCCAGTACTTC
TRBJ1-1	TRBD1	TRBV12-3/TRBV12-4	-	CASSDRTGVDTEAFF	TGTGCCAGCAGTGACCGGACAGGGGTGGACACTGAAGCTTTCTTT
TRBJ1-1	TRBD1	TRBV10-3	few	CAISATGSTEAFF	TGTGCCATCAGTGCGACAGGGAGCACTGAAGCTTTCTTT
TRBJ2-5	-	TRBV7-9	few	CASSLRQSETQYF	TGTGCCAGCAGTTTAAGACAGTCGGAGACCCAGTACTTC
TRBJ2-5	-	TRBV20-1	many	CSARGLGETQYF	TGCAGTGCTAGAGGCCTGGGAGAGACCCAGTACTTC
TRBJ2-7	TRBD2	TRBV29-1	many	CSVASGLATEQYF	TGCAGCGTTGCCTCGGGACTAGCGACCGAGCAGTACTTC